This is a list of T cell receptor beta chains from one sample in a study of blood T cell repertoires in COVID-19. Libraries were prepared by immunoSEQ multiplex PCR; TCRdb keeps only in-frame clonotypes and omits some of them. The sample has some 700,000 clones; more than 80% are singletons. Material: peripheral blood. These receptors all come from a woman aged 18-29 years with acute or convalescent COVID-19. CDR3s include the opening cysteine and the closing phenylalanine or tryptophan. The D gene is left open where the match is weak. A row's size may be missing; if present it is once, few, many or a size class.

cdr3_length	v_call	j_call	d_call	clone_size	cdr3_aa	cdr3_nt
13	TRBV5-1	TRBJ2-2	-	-	CASSRGATGELFF	TGCGCCAGCAGTCGGGGGGCAACCGGGGAGCTGTTTTTT
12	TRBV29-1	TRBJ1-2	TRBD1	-	CSVDRGFYGYTF	TGCAGCGTTGACAGGGGGTTTTATGGCTACACCTTC
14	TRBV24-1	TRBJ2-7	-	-	CATSGDLPGDEQYF	TGTGCCACCAGTGGGGACTTGCCGGGCGACGAGCAGTACTTC
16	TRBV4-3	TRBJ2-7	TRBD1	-	CASSPSATGESYEQYF	TGCGCCAGCAGCCCCTCGGCGACAGGGGAATCCTACGAGCAGTACTTC
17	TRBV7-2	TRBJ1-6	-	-	CASRSGGLLSYNSPLHF	TGTGCCAGCAGATCGGGAGGCCTACTCTCCTATAATTCACCCCTCCACTTT
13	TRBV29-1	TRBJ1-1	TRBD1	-	CSARAGGNTEAFF	TGCAGCGCCAGGGCAGGGGGGAACACTGAAGCTTTCTTT
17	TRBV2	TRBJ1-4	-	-	CASSELGPNFTNEKLFF	TGTGCCAGCAGTGAATTGGGCCCAAACTTCACTAATGAAAAACTGTTTTTT
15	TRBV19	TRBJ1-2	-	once	CASSTGTYNPYGYTF	TGTGCCAGTAGTACCGGGACATACAACCCCTATGGCTACACCTTC
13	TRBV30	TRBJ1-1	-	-	CAWTNRMNTEAFF	TGTGCCTGGACGAACAGGATGAACACTGAAGCTTTCTTT
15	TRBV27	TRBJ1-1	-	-	CASSSGLVLNAEAFF	TGTGCCAGCAGTTCCGGACTCGTCCTTAACGCTGAAGCTTTCTTT
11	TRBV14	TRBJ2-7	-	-	CASSQVSEQYF	TGTGCCAGCAGCCAAGTCTCCGAGCAGTACTTC
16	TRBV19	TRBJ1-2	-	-	CASSKGRQALNYGYTF	TGTGCCAGTAGTAAAGGACGACAGGCCCTTAACTATGGCTACACCTTC
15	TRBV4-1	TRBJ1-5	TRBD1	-	CASNPGQTSNQPQHF	TGCGCCAGCAATCCGGGACAGACTAGCAATCAGCCCCAGCATTTT
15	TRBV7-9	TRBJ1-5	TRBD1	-	CASSSGQGVLSPQHF	TGTGCCAGCAGCTCCGGACAGGGGGTCCTGAGTCCCCAGCATTTT
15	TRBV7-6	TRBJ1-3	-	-	CASSARREYGNTIYF	TGTGCCAGCAGCGCTCGCCGGGAGTATGGAAACACCATATATTTT
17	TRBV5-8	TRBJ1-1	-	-	CASSFIARLRPNTEAFF	TGTGCCAGCAGCTTTATTGCCCGACTGAGACCGAACACTGAAGCTTTCTTT
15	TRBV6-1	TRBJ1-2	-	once	CASSEAEAGNYGYTF	TGTGCCAGCAGTGAAGCGGAGGCGGGGAACTATGGCTACACCTTC
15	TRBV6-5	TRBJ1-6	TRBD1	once	CASSYYGTGFSPLHF	TGTGCCAGCAGTTACTACGGGACAGGGTTTTCACCCCTCCACTTT
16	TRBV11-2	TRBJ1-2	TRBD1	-	CASSFWREQGAGGYTF	TGTGCCAGCAGCTTCTGGAGAGAACAGGGGGCGGGTGGCTACACCTTC
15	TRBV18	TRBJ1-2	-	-	CASSPTTGWDYGYTF	TGTGCCAGCTCACCTACCACAGGGTGGGACTATGGCTACACCTTC
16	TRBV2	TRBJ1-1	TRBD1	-	CASSDSTGSGGTEAFF	TGTGCCAGCAGTGATTCGACAGGGAGTGGTGGCACTGAAGCTTTCTTT
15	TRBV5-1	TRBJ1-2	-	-	CASSRLGEGINGYTF	TGCGCCAGCAGCCGCCTTGGGGAGGGTATTAATGGCTACACCTTC
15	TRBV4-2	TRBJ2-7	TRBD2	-	CASSRPGTSGNEQYF	TGTGCCAGCAGCCGACCCGGGACTAGCGGCAACGAGCAGTACTTC
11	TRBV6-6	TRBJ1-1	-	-	CASSKEIEAFF	TGTGCCAGCAGTAAGGAGATTGAAGCTTTCTTT
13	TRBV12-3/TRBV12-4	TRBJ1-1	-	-	CASSYFGDTEAFF	TGTGCCAGCAGTTACTTCGGGGACACTGAAGCTTTCTTT
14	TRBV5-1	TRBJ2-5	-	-	CASSLRGYQETQYF	TGCGCCAGCAGCTTGCGGGGGTACCAAGAGACCCAGTACTTC
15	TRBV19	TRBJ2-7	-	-	CASSIQGRGTYEQYF	TGTGCCAGTAGTATTCAGGGAAGGGGTACCTACGAGCAGTACTTC
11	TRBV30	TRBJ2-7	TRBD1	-	CAWGQGDEQYF	TGTGCCTGGGGACAGGGGGACGAGCAGTACTTC
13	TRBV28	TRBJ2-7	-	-	CASRSTAPYEQYF	TGTGCCAGCCGATCGACAGCCCCCTACGAGCAGTACTTC
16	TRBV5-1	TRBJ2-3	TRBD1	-	CASSFFAGTGTDTQYF	TGCGCCAGCAGCTTTTTCGCCGGGACAGGCACAGATACGCAGTATTTT
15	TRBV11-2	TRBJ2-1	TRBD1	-	CASSSGGGSYNEQFF	TGTGCCAGCAGCTCAGGGGGCGGGTCCTACAATGAGCAGTTCTTC
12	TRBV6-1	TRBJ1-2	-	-	CASSEVGFGYTF	TGTGCCAGCAGTGAAGTGGGCTTTGGCTACACCTTC
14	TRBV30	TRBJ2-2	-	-	CAWNRGGYTGELFF	TGTGCCTGGAACAGGGGGGGGTACACCGGGGAGCTGTTTTTT
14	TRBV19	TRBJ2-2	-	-	CASRTQLNTGELFF	TGTGCCAGTAGAACACAGCTAAACACCGGGGAGCTGTTTTTT
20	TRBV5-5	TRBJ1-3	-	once	CASRAETGGRTRLSGNTIYF	TGTGCCAGCAGGGCCGAGACAGGAGGTAGGACGCGGCTCTCTGGAAACACCATATATTTT
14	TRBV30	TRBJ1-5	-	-	CAWSGGNSNQPQHF	TGTGCCTGGAGTGGCGGAAATAGCAATCAGCCCCAGCATTTT
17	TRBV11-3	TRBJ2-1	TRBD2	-	CASSLTSGGSSYNEQFF	TGTGCCAGCAGCTTGACTAGCGGGGGGAGCTCCTACAATGAGCAGTTCTTC
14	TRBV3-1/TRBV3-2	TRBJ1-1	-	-	CASSQQGWSTEAFF	TGTGCCAGCAGCCAACAGGGGTGGTCAACTGAAGCTTTCTTT
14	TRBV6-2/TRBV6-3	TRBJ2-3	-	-	CASTYGGLTDTQYF	TGTGCCAGCACTTACGGCGGACTAACAGATACGCAGTATTTT
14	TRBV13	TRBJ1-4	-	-	CASSLFGANEKLFF	TGTGCCAGCAGCTTATTCGGGGCTAATGAAAAACTGTTTTTT
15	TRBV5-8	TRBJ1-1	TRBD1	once	CASSLADRVGTEAFF	TGTGCCAGCAGCTTGGCCGACAGGGTAGGCACTGAAGCTTTCTTT
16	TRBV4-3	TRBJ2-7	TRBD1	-	CASSQIPGQGAYEQYF	TGCGCCAGCAGCCAAATCCCGGGACAGGGGGCCTACGAGCAGTACTTC
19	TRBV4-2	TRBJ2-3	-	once	CASSLQGGGVASSTDTQYF	TGTGCCAGCAGCCTCCAAGGTGGCGGGGTAGCCTCTAGCACAGATACGCAGTATTTT
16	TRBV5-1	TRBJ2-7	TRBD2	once	CASRFTSGGAFHEQYF	TGCGCCAGCAGATTTACTAGCGGGGGGGCCTTCCACGAGCAGTACTTC
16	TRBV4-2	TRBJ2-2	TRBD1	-	CASSQDDRTGSGELFF	TGTGCCAGCAGCCAAGATGATCGGACAGGATCCGGGGAGCTGTTTTTT
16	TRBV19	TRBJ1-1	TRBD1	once	CASSRGQGTLNTEAFF	TGTGCCAGTAGTAGGGGACAGGGGACGCTGAACACTGAAGCTTTCTTT
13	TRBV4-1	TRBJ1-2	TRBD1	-	CASTRTGLDGYTF	TGCGCCAGCACCCGGACAGGGTTAGATGGCTACACCTTC
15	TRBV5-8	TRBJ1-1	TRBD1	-	CASSSGQLMNTEAFF	TGTGCCAGCAGCTCGGGACAGCTAATGAACACTGAAGCTTTCTTT
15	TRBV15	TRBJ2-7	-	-	CATSRDWSSSYEQYF	TGTGCCACCAGCAGAGATTGGAGTTCATCCTACGAGCAGTACTTC
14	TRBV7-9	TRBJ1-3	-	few	CASSLLGSGNTIYF	TGTGCCAGCAGCCTCTTGGGCTCCGGAAACACCATATATTTT
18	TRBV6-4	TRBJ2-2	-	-	CASSDSLEGGANTGELFF	TGTGCCAGCAGTGACTCTCTCGAAGGGGGGGCCAACACCGGGGAGCTGTTTTTT
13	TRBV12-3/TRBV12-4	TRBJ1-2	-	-	CASSLQGNYGYTF	TGTGCCAGCAGCTTACAGGGAAACTATGGCTACACCTTC
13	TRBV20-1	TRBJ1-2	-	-	CSASDPRNYGYTF	TGCAGTGCTAGTGACCCTCGGAACTATGGCTACACCTTC
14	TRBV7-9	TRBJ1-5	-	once	CASSFRGGGQPQHF	TGTGCCAGCAGCTTCCGTGGGGGGGGTCAGCCCCAGCATTTT
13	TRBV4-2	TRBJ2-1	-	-	CASSQTRYNEQFF	TGTGCCAGCAGCCAAACCAGGTACAATGAGCAGTTCTTC
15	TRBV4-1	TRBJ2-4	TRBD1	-	CASSQPGTGPNIQYF	TGCGCCAGCAGCCAACCCGGGACAGGGCCAAACATTCAGTACTTC
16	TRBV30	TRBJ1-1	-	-	CAWIDSPHFLNTEAFF	TGTGCCTGGATAGACTCGCCACACTTTTTGAACACTGAAGCTTTCTTT
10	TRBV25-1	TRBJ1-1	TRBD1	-	CASKQGKTFF	TGTGCCAGCAAACAGGGGAAAACTTTCTTT